One T cell receptor beta chain is described in this entry. This specimen belongs to a study of blood T cell repertoires in COVID-19. Study overall: The study drew acute and convalescent COVID-19 samples from the United States, Italy and Spain.

Measured with immunoSEQ multiplex PCR; TCRdb has only the in-frame clones, and not every one. In the table there are some 250,000 clones, approximately 88% of which are singletons. With V trimmed by 7 bases and J by 5 bases, 12 bases remained unmatched. Germline loops: CDR1 GTSNPN, CDR2 SVGIG (reference sequence). The CDR3 loop spans 14 amino acids. This rearrangement joins TRBV30 to TRBJ2-7; 9 bases line up with TRBD1. Sequences were obtained from peripheral blood. The clonotype was recovered from a woman in her 30s with acute or convalescent COVID-19. The CDR3: CASVPTGGGDEQYF. The CDR3 DNA follows: TGTGCCTCGGTCCCTACAGGGGGCGGAGACGAGCAGTACTTC.